Here is one T cell receptor beta chain with its context. No antigen is known for it. The data derive from a study of CD8+CD57+ T cells in acquired aplastic anemia. On the study more broadly: Sorted CD4+ and CD8+ cells yielded DNA averaging approximately 3.5 ug. For CD4+ cells, healthy donors had an average of approximately 9.8 million reads. Study-level findings and limits: Patient and control CD8+ Simpson's diversity was not significantly different. The number of CD8+ CDR3 sequences shared by patients and controls was around 30.

According to the study, genomic DNA was the template for TCR beta VDJ and CDR3 profiling. TCRdb itself ran the reads through MiXCR, one entry per CDR3 protein. The sample contains about 200,000 distinct CDR3 sequences, 30% to 40% of which appear only once. Germline CDR1 is SGHTA and CDR2 is FQGNSA. The CDR3 consists of 16 residues. V gave up 1 base and J gave up 1 base, with 10 bases separating them. The chain is built from TRBV7-2 and TRBJ2-2, with D tentatively TRBD1 (6 bases). The sequence came from a human donor in good health, serving as a control. The sample was sorted CD4+, CD8+, or CD8+CD57+ T cells (not recorded which) from PBMCs. The CDR3 region is CASSLVGTLNTGELFF. CDR3 DNA: TGTGCCAGCAGCTTAGTTGGGACATTGAACACCGGGGAGCTGTTTTTT.